These 10 T cell receptor beta chains were all obtained from the same sample, sequenced in a study of graft-versus-host responses after intestinal transplantation. Clones were read by immunoSEQ multiplex PCR, and TCRdb kept only the in-frame ones, dropping some. The sample lists 90,000 to 130,000 clones, 85% to 95% seen once, with 0.2% to 0.25% in the top ten. No antigen has been assigned to these receptors. Sequenced material: unstimulated CD4+ T cells sorted from spleen or lymph node cells, taken before transplant. Receptor source: a human donor who was the organ donor for an intestinal transplant.

The rearrangement uses TRBV12-5 and TRBJ2-1, with D maybe TRBD2 (5 bases). The CDR3 runs to 14 residues. The V end lost 7 bases, the J end lost 2 bases, and 12 bases lay between the germline ends. Germline loops: CDR1 LGHNT, CDR2 FRNRAP. CDR3 protein: CASARGLPYNEQFF. In nucleotides, the CDR3 is TGTGCTAGTGCCCGCGGACTCCCCTACAATGAGCAGTTCTTC.

CDR3 in DNA: TGTGCCAGCAGCTTGACAGGGTTTGGCAATCAGCCCCAGCATTTT. Encoded protein: CASSLTGFGNQPQHF. The chain carries TRBV7-2 and TRBJ1-5; 7 nucleotides align to TRBD1. Germline V gene data show CDR1 as SGHTA and CDR2 as FQGNSA. The CDR3 totals 15 residues. V shed 3 bases, J shed 2 bases, and the junction held 4 bases outside the gene matches. Filled out from reference TRBV7-2 and TRBJ1-5, the complete variable domain reads GAGVSQSPSNKVTEKGKDVELRCDPISGHTALYWYRQSLGQGLEFLIYFQGNSAPDKSGLPSDRFSAERTGGSVSTLTIQRTQQEDSAVYLCASSLTGFGNQPQHFGDGTRLSIL.

This sequence joins TRBV5-1 and TRBJ2-7; possibly TRBD1 or TRBD2 for D (5 bases each). Trimming took off 0 bases at V and 3 bases at J, with 10 bases between the two ends. Germline V gene data show CDR1 as SGHRS and CDR2 as YFSETQ. The CDR3 totals 14 residues. The chain's CDR3 is CASSLEGPNYEQYF. In nucleotides, the CDR3 is TGCGCCAGCAGCTTGGAGGGACCCAACTACGAGCAGTACTTC. Variable domain in full (rest from reference TRBV5-1 and TRBJ2-7): KAGVTQTPRYLIKTRGQQVTLSCSPISGHRSVSWYQQTPGQGLQFLFEYFSETQRNKGNFPGRFSGRQFSNSRSEMNVSTLELGDSALYLCASSLEGPNYEQYFGPGTRLTVT.

V gene TRBV6-5 combines with J gene TRBJ2-3; D gene ambiguous. Germline V gene lookup returns CDR1 MNHEY and CDR2 SVGAGI. The CDR3 spans 13 residues. Trimming cost V 6 bases and J 2 bases, with 9 bases left between them. CDR3 in amino acids: CASRAHTTDTQYF. As DNA, the CDR3 is TGTGCCAGCAGAGCCCATACCACAGATACGCAGTATTTT.

In this sample, this clone turned up a few times. This sequence joins TRBV28 and TRBJ2-5; weak D call: TRBD2 (8 bases). The germline V gene encodes CDR1 MDHEN and CDR2 SYDVKM. Trimming pared 10 bases from V and 7 bases from J, leaving 19 bases between. The CDR3 runs 13 residues. CDR3 protein: CAIGLAAGGTQYF. The CDR3 nucleotides read TGTGCCATCGGACTAGCAGCAGGGGGGACCCAGTACTTC.

Here the CDR3 DNA reads TGTGCCAGCACAAAAAGGGCCACAGGGCACACTGAAGCTTTCTTT. Amino acids: CASTKRATGHTEAFF. The J gene is TRBJ1-1, the V gene TRBV6-5; the D gene is possibly TRBD1 (6 bases). Trimming removed 7 bases at V and 3 bases at J, with 18 bases between. Germline V lookup: CDR1 MNHEY, CDR2 SVGAGI. The CDR3 spans 15 residues.

The rearrangement joins TRBV20-1 to TRBJ1-1; no clear D. The CDR3 loop spans 11 amino acids. Germline CDR1 is DFQATT and CDR2 is SNEGSKA (reference sequence). V lost 5 bases to trimming and J lost 1 base, with 5 bases between them. As DNA, the CDR3 is TGCAGTGCTTACAGGAACACTGAAGCTTTCTTT. It encodes CSAYRNTEAFF.

CDR3 loop: CASSYSIGDGQFF. DNA of the CDR3: TGTGCCAGCAGTTACTCGATCGGGGATGGGCAGTTCTTC. V is TRBV6-5 and J is TRBJ2-1; D perhaps matches TRBD2 (5 bases). CDR1 is MNHEY, CDR2 SVGAGI, per germline. The V gene lost 0 bases and the J gene lost 12 bases, with 12 bases spanning the gap. The CDR3 contains 13 residues.

The rearrangement uses TRBV5-4 and TRBJ2-3; 7 bases are a match to TRBD2. The CDR3 is made up of 16 amino acids. The germline V gene has CDR1 SGHNT and CDR2 YYREEE (reference sequence). Losses at the gene ends were 0 bases for V and 2 bases for J; bases not matched to a gene: 6. CDR3 in amino acids: CASSLVGAGFTDTQYF. The DNA for the CDR3 is TGTGCCAGCAGCTTGGTCGGAGCGGGATTCACAGATACGCAGTATTTT.

This clone showed up just a few times. The chain combines TRBV5-3 with TRBJ2-5; D ambiguous. TRBV5-3 is reported as an ORF; its role is uncertain. Trimming shortened V by 4 bases and J by 5 bases, and 9 bases separated the two germline ends. The CDR3 contains 12 residues. The CDR3 coding sequence is TGTGCCAGAAGCCCCCCGTGGGAGACCCAGTACTTC. As protein: CARSPPWETQYF.